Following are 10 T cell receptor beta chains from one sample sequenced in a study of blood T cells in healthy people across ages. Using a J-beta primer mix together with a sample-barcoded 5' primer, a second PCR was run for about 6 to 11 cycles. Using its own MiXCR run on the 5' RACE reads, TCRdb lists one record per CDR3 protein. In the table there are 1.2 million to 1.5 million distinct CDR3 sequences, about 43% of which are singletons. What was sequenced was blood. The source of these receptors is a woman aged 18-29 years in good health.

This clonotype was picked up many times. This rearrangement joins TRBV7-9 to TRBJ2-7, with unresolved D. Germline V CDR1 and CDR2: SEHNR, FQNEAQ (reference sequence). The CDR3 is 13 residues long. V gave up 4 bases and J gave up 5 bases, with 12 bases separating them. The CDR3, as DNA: TGTGCCAGCAGCTCGCGAGGCCCCGACGAGCAGTACTTC. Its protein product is CASSSRGPDEQYF.

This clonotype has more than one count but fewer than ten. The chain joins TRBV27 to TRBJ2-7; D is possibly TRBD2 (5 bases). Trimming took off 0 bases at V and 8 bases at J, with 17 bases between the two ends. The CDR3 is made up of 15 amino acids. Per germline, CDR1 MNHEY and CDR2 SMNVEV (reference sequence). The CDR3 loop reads CASSLSIGELGKQYF. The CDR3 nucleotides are TGTGCCAGCAGTTTATCCATTGGGGAGCTTGGGAAGCAGTACTTC.

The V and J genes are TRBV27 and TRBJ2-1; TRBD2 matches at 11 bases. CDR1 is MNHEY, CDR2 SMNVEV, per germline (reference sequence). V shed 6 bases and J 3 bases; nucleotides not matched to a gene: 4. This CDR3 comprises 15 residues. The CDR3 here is CASRKGLAVYNEQFF. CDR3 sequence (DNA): TGTGCCAGCAGGAAGGGACTAGCGGTCTACAATGAGCAGTTCTTC.

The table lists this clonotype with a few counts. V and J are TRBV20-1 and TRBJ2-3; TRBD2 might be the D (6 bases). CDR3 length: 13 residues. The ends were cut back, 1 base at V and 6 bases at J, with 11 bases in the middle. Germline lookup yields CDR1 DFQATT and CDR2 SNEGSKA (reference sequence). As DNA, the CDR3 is TGCAGTGCTAGAGGCGGGGACTGGGATACGCAGTATTTT. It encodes CSARGGDWDTQYF.

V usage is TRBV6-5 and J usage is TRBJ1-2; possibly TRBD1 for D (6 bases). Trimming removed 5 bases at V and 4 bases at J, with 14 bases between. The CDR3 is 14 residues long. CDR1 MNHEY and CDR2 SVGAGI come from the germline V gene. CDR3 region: CASSISGGSYGYTF. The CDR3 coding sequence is TGTGCCAGCAGTATTTCGGGGGGCAGCTATGGCTACACCTTC.

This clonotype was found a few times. CDR3 coding DNA: TGTGCCAGCAGCTTAGGACGGTCTGCTGAGCAGTTCTTC. It codes for CASSLGRSAEQFF. V is TRBV7-9 and J is TRBJ2-1; D ambiguous. In germline, CDR1 is SEHNR, CDR2 FQNEAQ (reference sequence). V lost 1 base and J 9 bases, leaving 10 bases between the germline ends. The CDR3 runs to 13 residues.

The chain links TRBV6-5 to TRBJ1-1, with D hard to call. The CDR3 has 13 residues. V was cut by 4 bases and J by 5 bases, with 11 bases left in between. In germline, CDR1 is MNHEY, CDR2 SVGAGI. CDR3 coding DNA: TGTGCCAGCAGTTGGGCCGGAGGGACTGAAGCTTTCTTT. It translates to CASSWAGGTEAFF.

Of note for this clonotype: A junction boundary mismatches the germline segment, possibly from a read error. The CDR3 nucleotides are TGTGCCAGCGGGTGGGGGGGCGGCACAGAGACGCAGTATTTT. It codes for CASGWGGGTETQYF. V gene TRBV27 combines with J gene TRBJ2-3, with D possibly matching TRBD2 (7 bases). Per the germline V gene, CDR1 is MNHEY and CDR2 is SMNVEV (reference sequence). This CDR3 is built from 14 residues.

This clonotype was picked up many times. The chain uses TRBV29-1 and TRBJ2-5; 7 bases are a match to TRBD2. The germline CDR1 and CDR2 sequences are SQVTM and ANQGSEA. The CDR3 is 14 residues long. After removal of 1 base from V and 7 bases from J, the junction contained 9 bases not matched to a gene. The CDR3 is CSVEAHGTMGTQYF. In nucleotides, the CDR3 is TGCAGCGTTGAAGCCCACGGGACTATGGGGACCCAGTACTTC.

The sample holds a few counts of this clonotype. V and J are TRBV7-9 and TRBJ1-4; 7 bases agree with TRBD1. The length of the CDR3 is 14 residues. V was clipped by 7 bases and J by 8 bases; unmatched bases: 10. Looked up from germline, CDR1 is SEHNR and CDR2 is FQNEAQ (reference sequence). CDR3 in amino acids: CASTAAGGWEKLFF. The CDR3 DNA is TGTGCCAGCACCGCCGCAGGGGGGTGGGAAAAACTGTTTTTT.